The following is a T cell receptor beta chain sequence with its context. What it binds is unknown. Trimming cost V 0 bases and J 7 bases, with 34 bases left between them. This CDR3 is 23 amino acids long. Repertoires were generated with immunoSEQ multiplex PCR, while TCRdb's copy carries only in-frame clones and drops some. The data show approximately 45,000 clones, with more than 75% seen just once and about 10% held by the top ten. The source of the sample is a study of vaccination effects on CD4 cells after COVID-19. Study details: Participants completed two doses of the BNT162b2 or mRNA-1273 vaccine.

Following 10 days of culture, CD4+ T cells were isolated. The rearrangement links TRBV23-1 to TRBJ1-6, with D perhaps TRBD1 (5 bases). TRBV23-1 is flagged as an ORF with uncertain function. The source of this sequence is a human donor who had a prior SARS-CoV-2 infection. The specimen was CD4+ T cells from PBMCs cultured without peptide, collected before COVID-19 vaccination. CDR3 coding DNA: TGCGCCAGCAGTCAATCGCAGCGGGGATCGCGGGACTGGCGTCAAGGAGTAAATTCACCCCTCCACTTT. This encodes CASSQSQRGSRDWRQGVNSPLHF.